Listed below are T cell receptor beta chains from one sample, sequenced in a study of T cell responses to AZD1222 COVID-19 vaccine. Data came from immunoSEQ multiplex PCR; TCRdb stores just in-frame clones and leaves some out. The sample contains some 120,000 clones, about 92% of which appear only once. This material consisted of peripheral blood, taken 28 days after the second AZD1222 dose. The receptors come from an adult who received the AZD1222 COVID-19 vaccine. Both conserved end residues are part of each CDR3. The D gene is left open where the match is weak. Size is stated for part of the rows, as once, few or many counts, or as a class when the clone is expanded.

d_gene	j_gene	v_gene	abundance	CDR3aa	CDR3nt
TRBD2	TRBJ2-7	TRBV29-1	-	CSVNSGGSYEQYF	TGCAGCGTAAATAGCGGGGGCTCCTACGAGCAGTACTTC
TRBD1	TRBJ2-1	TRBV18	-	CASSPRDSYNEQFF	TGTGCCAGCTCACCCCGGGACAGCTACAATGAGCAGTTCTTC
TRBD2	TRBJ2-1	TRBV9	-	CASSPRLAGDIYNEQFF	TGTGCCAGCAGCCCACGACTAGCGGGGGATATCTACAATGAGCAGTTCTTC
-	TRBJ1-1	TRBV19	-	CASSIWGRVEAFF	TGTGCCAGTAGTATATGGGGGAGGGTTGAAGCTTTCTTT
TRBD1	TRBJ1-2	TRBV9	-	CASSVDPGTGIRLWNYGYTF	TGTGCCAGCAGCGTAGACCCAGGGACAGGGATTCGTCTTTGGAACTATGGCTACACCTTC
-	TRBJ1-5	TRBV7-9	-	CASSLGQGGVGQPQHF	TGTGCCAGCAGCTTGGGTCAGGGAGGGGTCGGTCAGCCCCAGCATTTT
-	TRBJ2-1	TRBV7-8	-	CASSLEAGSSYNEQFF	TGTGCCAGCAGCTTAGAAGCGGGCAGCTCCTACAATGAGCAGTTCTTC
TRBD2	TRBJ2-3	TRBV5-1	-	CASRDLAGGSDTQYF	TGCGCCAGCAGGGACTTAGCGGGAGGGTCGGATACGCAGTATTTT
TRBD1	TRBJ1-4	TRBV6-5	once	CASSGGGAGEKLFF	TGTGCCAGCAGCGGAGGGGGCGCGGGTGAAAAACTGTTTTTT
-	TRBJ2-2	TRBV24-1	once	CATSGWGSGELFF	TGTGCCACCAGTGGTTGGGGGTCCGGGGAGCTGTTTTTT
-	TRBJ2-3	TRBV6-5	-	CASSIPGVRGTQYF	TGTGCCAGCAGTATCCCAGGGGTTAGGGGTACGCAGTATTTT
TRBD1	TRBJ1-4	TRBV7-9	medium-sized	CASSPSLLTGAFNEKLFF	TGTGCCAGCAGCCCCTCCCTCTTAACAGGGGCCTTTAATGAAAAACTGTTTTTT